This is a list of T cell receptor beta chains from one sample in a study of Graves' ophthalmopathy and Graves' hyperthyroidism. TCRdb reprocessed the multiplex PCR reads with MiXCR, giving one entry per CDR3 protein. The profile shows hundreds of thousands of distinct CDR3 sequences, roughly 50% of them singletons. Material: peripheral blood. The receptor set was obtained from an adult man with Graves' ophthalmopathy. Each CDR3 is given with its conserved first and last residue. The D gene is left open where the match is weak. Not all rows give a size; the values are once, few, many and, for expanded clones, a class.

DNA,CDR3,V,D,size,J
TGCAGTGCTAGAGATGGGACAGGGGATTCACCCCTCCACTTT,CSARDGTGDSPLHF,TRBV20-1,TRBD1,few,TRBJ1-6
TGCGCCAGCAGCCCGGGGACAGGGAACTCACCCCTCCACTTT,CASSPGTGNSPLHF,TRBV5-1,TRBD1,many,TRBJ1-6
TGTGCCAGCAGCTTGGGAGCCAGTACCTACGAGCAGTACTTC,CASSLGASTYEQYF,TRBV5-8,NA,few,TRBJ2-7
TGCAGTGCTTTCCGGGGAGGCTACACCTTC,CSAFRGGYTF,TRBV20-1,NA,NA,TRBJ1-2
TGCGCCACACGGGGGAACTATGGCTACACCTTC,CATRGNYGYTF,TRBV5-1,NA,NA,TRBJ1-2
TGTGCCACCAGCAGGGCGCCCCTGGAGGGCTACACCTTC,CATSRAPLEGYTF,TRBV15,NA,NA,TRBJ1-2
TGTGCCAGCAGCTACGGACAGGTCGGAGAGACCCAGTACTTC,CASSYGQVGETQYF,TRBV7-9,TRBD1,NA,TRBJ2-5
TGTGCCGGCAACCGGGAGGATACTGAAGCTTTCTTT,CAGNREDTEAFF,TRBV7-2,NA,NA,TRBJ1-1
TGTGCCAGCAGCCTCTCCCAAAACTATGGCTACACCTTC,CASSLSQNYGYTF,TRBV7-9,NA,few,TRBJ1-2
TGTGCCAGCAGCGGAGACCGGACAGCCGGTGTCGAAGAGCAGTACTTC,CASSGDRTAGVEEQYF,TRBV9,NA,few,TRBJ2-7
TGTGCCAGCAGCGAACAGGTTGGGGGGACCGAGCAGTACTTC,CASSEQVGGTEQYF,TRBV9,NA,NA,TRBJ2-7
TGTGCCAGCAGGGGAACCGGGTTCCAAGGGGGCTACACCTTC,CASRGTGFQGGYTF,TRBV25-1,NA,NA,TRBJ1-2
TGCAGTGCCAGCAGCCCCCGGACGAGGGGTAACACTGAAGCTTTCTTT,CSASSPRTRGNTEAFF,TRBV20-1,NA,NA,TRBJ1-1
TGTGCCAGCAGCCCTGACAGCGCGAACACCGGGGAGCTGTTTTTT,CASSPDSANTGELFF,TRBV5-6,NA,NA,TRBJ2-2
TGTGCCAGCACCTCTCTAGGGCCAGATACGCAGTACTTC,CASTSLGPDTQYF,TRBV12-3/TRBV12-4,NA,NA,TRBJ2-5
TGCGCCAGCAGCTTGGACAGGGTTGCCTATGGCTACACCTTC,CASSLDRVAYGYTF,TRBV5-1,NA,NA,TRBJ1-2
TGTGCCAGCAGTCACTACCAGGGGGCCCGTGGCTACACCTTC,CASSHYQGARGYTF,TRBV12-3/TRBV12-4,TRBD1,few,TRBJ1-2